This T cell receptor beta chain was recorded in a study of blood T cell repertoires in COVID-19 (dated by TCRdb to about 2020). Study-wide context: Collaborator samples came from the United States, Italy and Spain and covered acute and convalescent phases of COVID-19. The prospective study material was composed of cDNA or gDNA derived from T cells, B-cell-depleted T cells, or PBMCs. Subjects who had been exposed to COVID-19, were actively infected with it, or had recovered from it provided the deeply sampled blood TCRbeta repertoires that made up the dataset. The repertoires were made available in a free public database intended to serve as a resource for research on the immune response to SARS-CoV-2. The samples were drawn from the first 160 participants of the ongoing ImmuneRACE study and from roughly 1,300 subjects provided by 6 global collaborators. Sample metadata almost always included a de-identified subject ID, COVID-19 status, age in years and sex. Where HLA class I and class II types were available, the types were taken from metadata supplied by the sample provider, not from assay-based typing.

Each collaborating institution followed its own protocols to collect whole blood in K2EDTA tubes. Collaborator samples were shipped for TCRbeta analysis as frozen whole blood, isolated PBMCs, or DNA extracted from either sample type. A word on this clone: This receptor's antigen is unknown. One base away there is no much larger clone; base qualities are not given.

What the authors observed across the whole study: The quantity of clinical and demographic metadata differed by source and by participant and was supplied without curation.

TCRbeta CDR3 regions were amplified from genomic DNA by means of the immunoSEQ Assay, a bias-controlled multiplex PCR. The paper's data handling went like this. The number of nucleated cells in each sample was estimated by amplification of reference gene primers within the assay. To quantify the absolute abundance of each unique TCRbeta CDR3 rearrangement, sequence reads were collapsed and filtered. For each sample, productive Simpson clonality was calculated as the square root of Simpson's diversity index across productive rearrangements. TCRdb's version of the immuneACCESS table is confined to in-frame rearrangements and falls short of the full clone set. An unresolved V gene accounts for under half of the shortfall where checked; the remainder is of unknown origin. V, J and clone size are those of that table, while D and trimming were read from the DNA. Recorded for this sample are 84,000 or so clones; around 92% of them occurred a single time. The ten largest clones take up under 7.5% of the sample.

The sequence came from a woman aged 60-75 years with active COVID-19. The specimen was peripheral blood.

The CDR3 protein sequence reads: CASSSSRTGGYGYTF. The sequence in DNA is TGTGCCAGCAGCTCCTCCCGGACAGGCGGCTATGGCTACACCTTC. The rearrangement joined TRBV11-3 to TRBJ1-2; the junction holds 7 bases that match TRBD1. Sequences SGHNT (CDR1) and YENEEA (CDR2) are obtained from the germline V gene. The CDR3, cysteine through phenylalanine, is 15 amino acids long. Only the CDR3 DNA stays, 45 bases, in frame from base 1. The V end gives up 4 bases and the J end 4 bases, leaving 9 bases in the junction not matched to a gene.